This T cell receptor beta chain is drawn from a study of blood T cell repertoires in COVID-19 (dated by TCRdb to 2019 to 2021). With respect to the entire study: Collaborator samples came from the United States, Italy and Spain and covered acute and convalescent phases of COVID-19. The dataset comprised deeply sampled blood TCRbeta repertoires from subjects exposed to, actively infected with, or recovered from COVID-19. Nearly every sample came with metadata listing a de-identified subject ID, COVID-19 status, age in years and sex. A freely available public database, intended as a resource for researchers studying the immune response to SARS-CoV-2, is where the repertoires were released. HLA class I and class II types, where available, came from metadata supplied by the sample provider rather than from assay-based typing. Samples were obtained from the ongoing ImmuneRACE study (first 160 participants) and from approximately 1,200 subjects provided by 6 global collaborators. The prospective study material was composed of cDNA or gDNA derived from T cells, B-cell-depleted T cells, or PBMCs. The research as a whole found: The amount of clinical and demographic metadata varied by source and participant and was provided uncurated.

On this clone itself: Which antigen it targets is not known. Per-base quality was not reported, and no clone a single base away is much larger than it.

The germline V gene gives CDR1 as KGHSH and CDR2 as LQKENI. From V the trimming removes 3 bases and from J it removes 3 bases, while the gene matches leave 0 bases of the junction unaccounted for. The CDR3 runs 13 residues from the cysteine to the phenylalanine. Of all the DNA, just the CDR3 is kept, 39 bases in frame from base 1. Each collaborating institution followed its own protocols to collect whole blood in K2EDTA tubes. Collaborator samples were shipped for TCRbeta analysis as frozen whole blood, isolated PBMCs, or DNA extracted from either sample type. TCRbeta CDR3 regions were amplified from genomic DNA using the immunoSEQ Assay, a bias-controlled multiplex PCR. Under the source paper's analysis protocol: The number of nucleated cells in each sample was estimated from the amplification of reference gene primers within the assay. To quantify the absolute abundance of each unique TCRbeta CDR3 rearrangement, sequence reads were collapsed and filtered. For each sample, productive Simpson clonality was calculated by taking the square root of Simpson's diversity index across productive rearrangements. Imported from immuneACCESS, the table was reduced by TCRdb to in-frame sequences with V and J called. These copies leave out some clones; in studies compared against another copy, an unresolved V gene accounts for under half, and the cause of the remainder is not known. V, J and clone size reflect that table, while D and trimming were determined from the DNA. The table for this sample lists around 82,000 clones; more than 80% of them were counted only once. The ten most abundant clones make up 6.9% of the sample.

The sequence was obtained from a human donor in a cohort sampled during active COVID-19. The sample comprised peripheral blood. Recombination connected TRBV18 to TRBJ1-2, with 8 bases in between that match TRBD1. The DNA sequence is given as TGTGCCAGCTCACCGGACAGGGACTATGGCTACACCTTC. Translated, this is CASSPDRDYGYTF.